Each of the 18 T cell receptor beta chains below was sequenced from the same sample in a study of molecular identifiers for immune sequencing clone quantification. TCRdb itself ran the PCR reads through MiXCR, one entry per CDR3 protein. The sample lists around 480,000 distinct CDR3 sequences; about 22% were seen once. The sequenced sample consisted of naive CD8+ T cells from blood, with Jurkat cell RNA spiked in. The sample's subset: FACS-sorted CD8+CD4-CCR7+CD45RA+ naive T cells. These receptors were obtained from a human donor in good health. Some libraries in this study had Jurkat cell RNA spiked in.

Notes on this clonotype: Just one base apart from a much larger clone, this may be a read error. In DNA form, the CDR3 reads TGTGCCAGCGGGAACCCTAGCAGGGGGCGGACGGACACTGAAGCTTTCTTT. Translation: CASGNPSRGRTDTEAFF. V is TRBV6-2 or TRBV6-3 and J is TRBJ1-1; TRBD1 aligns across 8 bases. Germline CDR1 MNHEY, CDR2 SVGEGT. The trim removed 8 bases at V and 3 bases at J, leaving 17 bases unmatched. The CDR3 has 17 residues.

On this clonotype: Since no conserved phenylalanine or tryptophan closes the CDR3, a read error is the likely cause. V gene TRBV20-1 combines with J gene TRBJ2-7; D is unresolved. The V gene lost 3 bases and the J gene lost 2 bases, with 8 bases spanning the gap. In germline, CDR1 is DFQATT, CDR2 SNEGSKA (reference sequence). The CDR3 spans 12 residues. The CDR3 protein is CSASPGTYEQYS. In nucleotides, the CDR3 is TGCAGTGCTAGTCCGGGTACCTACGAGCAGTACTCC.

There are a few counts of this clonotype. V usage is TRBV12-3 or TRBV12-4 and J usage is TRBJ2-4; the match to TRBD1 covers 7 bases. CDR3 length equals 16 residues. V shed 5 bases and J 0 bases; nucleotides not matched to a gene: 7. This CDR3 reads CASSPGTEIAKNIQYF. Here the CDR3 DNA reads TGTGCCAGCAGTCCCGGGACAGAGATAGCCAAAAACATTCAGTACTTC.

This clonotype was recorded at least ten times. The J gene is TRBJ2-7, the V gene TRBV5-4, with 8 nucleotides matching TRBD1. The V and J ends lost 4 bases and 2 bases, in that order; junction bases with no gene match: 5. CDR1 is SGHNT, CDR2 YYREEE, per germline (reference sequence). The CDR3 length is 14 residues. In DNA form, the CDR3 reads TGTGCCAGCAGCAAGACAGGGGATCCCTACGAGCAGTACTTC. The encoded protein is CASSKTGDPYEQYF.

The table lists this clonotype with a few counts. The rearrangement links TRBV7-9 to TRBJ2-2, with TRBD1 matching 8 bases. With 5 bases clipped from V and 4 bases from J, the junction kept 6 bases outside the gene matches. CDR3 length: 15 amino acids. Germline assignment: CDR1 SEHNR and CDR2 FQNEAQ (reference sequence). The CDR3 coding sequence is TGTGCCAGCAGCCCGACAGGGGTTTTCACCGGGGAGCTGTTTTTT. The encoded protein is CASSPTGVFTGELFF.

This clonotype was detected many times. V usage is TRBV6-6 and J usage is TRBJ2-4, with 10 bases matching TRBD2. Unmatched junction bases numbered 9, after V lost 4 bases and J lost 9 bases. In germline, CDR1 is MNHNY, CDR2 SVGAGI (reference sequence). CDR3 length: 15 amino acids. CDR3 bases: TGTGCCAGCAGTTCCTCTAGCGGGAGTTTAGGCATTCAGTACTTC. Its protein product is CASSSSSGSLGIQYF.

This clonotype was observed many times. J is TRBJ1-3 and V is TRBV6-6; D remains ambiguous. The V and J ends lost 9 bases and 2 bases respectively, with 5 bases between them. This CDR3 has 11 residues. Germline CDR1 MNHNY, CDR2 SVGAGI (reference sequence). CDR3 in amino acids: CASTTGNTIYF. The CDR3 bases are TGTGCCAGTACAACTGGAAACACCATATATTTT.

This clonotype was observed at least ten times. The rearrangement joins TRBV7-9 to TRBJ2-2; D remains ambiguous. Germline V gives CDR1 SEHNR, CDR2 FQNEAQ (reference sequence). The CDR3 consists of 15 residues. Trimming removed 1 base at V and 2 bases at J, with 8 bases between. The CDR3 sequence is CASSLERLNTGELFF. The CDR3 bases are TGTGCCAGCAGCTTAGAAAGGCTCAACACCGGGGAGCTGTTTTTT.

The chain carries TRBV28 and TRBJ1-5, with no clear D. The V end was cut by 3 bases, the J end by 3 bases, with 15 bases between. This CDR3 contains 16 residues. Germline-derived CDR1 and CDR2 are MDHEN and SYDVKM. CDR3 region: CASSFALPGYNQPQHF. For the CDR3, the DNA is TGTGCCAGCAGTTTTGCTCTCCCCGGATACAATCAGCCCCAGCATTTT.

The rearrangement joins TRBV27 to TRBJ2-4; 10 bases align to TRBD2. The V segment lost 5 bases and the J segment 9 bases; nucleotides outside the gene matches: 16. CDR3 size: 17 residues. Germline V CDR1 and CDR2: MNHEY, SMNVEV (reference sequence). Written as DNA, the CDR3 is TGTGCCAGCAGTGATCAGGGACTAGCGCCGGGGGCGGGCATTCAGTACTTC. Translating it yields CASSDQGLAPGAGIQYF.

J is TRBJ1-5 and V is TRBV9; no reliable D call. The CDR3 covers 15 residues. Germline V gene sequence: CDR1 SGDLS, CDR2 YYNGEE. Deletions cut 0 bases from V and 2 bases from J, with 9 bases between. CDR3 in amino acids: CASSVGAGGNQPQHF. The CDR3 DNA follows: TGTGCCAGCAGCGTAGGGGCCGGGGGCAATCAGCCCCAGCATTTT.

This clonotype has ten or more counts. The chain recombines TRBV7-9 with TRBJ2-2; no clear D. This CDR3 spans 11 amino acids. Looked up from germline, CDR1 is SEHNR and CDR2 is FQNEAQ (reference sequence). Trimming removed 5 bases at V and 7 bases at J, with 5 bases between. The chain's CDR3 is CASSGYGELFF. For the CDR3, the DNA is TGTGCCAGCAGCGGATACGGGGAGCTGTTTTTT.

In this sample, this clonotype turned up many times. The chain links TRBV30 to TRBJ1-1; D ambiguous. In germline, CDR1 is GTSNPN, CDR2 SVGIG (reference sequence). Trimming pared 0 bases from V and 11 bases from J, leaving 19 bases between. CDR3 length: 14 amino acids. The CDR3 sequence is CAWSVRSVTGRAFF. The CDR3 DNA is TGTGCCTGGAGTGTGAGGTCTGTGACCGGACGGGCTTTCTTT.

This clonotype was seen many times. The V gene is TRBV4-2, the J gene TRBJ2-5; 9 nucleotides line up with TRBD2. The germline CDR1 and CDR2 sequences are LGHNA and YNFKEQ. J was trimmed by 2 bases and V by 4 bases; bases with no gene match: 11. This CDR3 contains 17 residues. The CDR3 bases are TGTGCCAGCAGCCTCACTTTGGCGGGAGGGCGTCAAGAGACCCAGTACTTC. Its translation: CASSLTLAGGRQETQYF.

V gene TRBV5-1 combines with J gene TRBJ2-3, with TRBD2 as a possible D gene (6 bases). The CDR3 runs 17 residues. The V end lost 5 bases, the J end lost 0 bases, and 19 bases lay between the germline ends. CDR1 and CDR2 (germline): SGHRS, YFSETQ. CDR3 bases: TGCGCCAGCAGAAACGTGGCGGGGTGGGGCAGCACAGATACGCAGTATTTT. Its translation: CASRNVAGWGSTDTQYF. Drawing the rest from reference TRBV5-1 and TRBJ2-3, the complete variable domain is KAGVTQTPRYLIKTRGQQVTLSCSPISGHRSVSWYQQTPGQGLQFLFEYFSETQRNKGNFPGRFSGRQFSNSRSEMNVSTLELGDSALYLCASRNVAGWGSTDTQYFGPGTRLTVL.

There are many counts of this clonotype. The rearrangement links TRBV6-2 or TRBV6-3 to TRBJ1-2; D is unclear. This CDR3 is 13 amino acids long. With 6 bases removed from V and 4 bases from J, the gap between germline ends came to 12 bases. The germline V gene has CDR1 MNHEY and CDR2 SVGEGT. CDR3 sequence reads: CASSPPEIYGYTF. The CDR3 region has the DNA TGTGCCAGCAGCCCCCCAGAAATCTATGGCTACACCTTC.

This sequence joins TRBV11-3 and TRBJ2-3; no clear D gene. Trimming pared 5 bases from V and 5 bases from J, leaving 14 bases between. Germline V gives CDR1 SGHNT, CDR2 YENEEA. The CDR3 is 14 amino acids. The CDR3 bases are TGTGCCAGCAGCCCACCCTATGGTGGAGATACGCAGTATTTT. Its translation is CASSPPYGGDTQYF. The whole variable domain, filled in from reference TRBV11-3 and TRBJ2-3, reads EAGVVQSPRYKIIEKKQPVAFWCNPISGHNTLYWYLQNLGQGPELLIRYENEEAVDDSQLPKDRFSAERLKGVDSTLKIQPAELGDSAVYLCASSPPYGGDTQYFGPGTRLTVL.

In regard to this clonotype: A much larger clone lies a single base off, so this may be a read error. This sequence joins TRBV20-1 and TRBJ2-3; the D call may be TRBD1 or TRBD2 (5 bases each). Germline CDR1 and CDR2: DFQATT and SNEGSKA (reference sequence). The CDR3 is 16 amino acids. The CDR3 DNA is TGCAGTGCTAGAGATATTGGGACGCCTTCCACAGGTACGCAGTATTTT. Translation gives CSARDIGTPSTGTQYF.